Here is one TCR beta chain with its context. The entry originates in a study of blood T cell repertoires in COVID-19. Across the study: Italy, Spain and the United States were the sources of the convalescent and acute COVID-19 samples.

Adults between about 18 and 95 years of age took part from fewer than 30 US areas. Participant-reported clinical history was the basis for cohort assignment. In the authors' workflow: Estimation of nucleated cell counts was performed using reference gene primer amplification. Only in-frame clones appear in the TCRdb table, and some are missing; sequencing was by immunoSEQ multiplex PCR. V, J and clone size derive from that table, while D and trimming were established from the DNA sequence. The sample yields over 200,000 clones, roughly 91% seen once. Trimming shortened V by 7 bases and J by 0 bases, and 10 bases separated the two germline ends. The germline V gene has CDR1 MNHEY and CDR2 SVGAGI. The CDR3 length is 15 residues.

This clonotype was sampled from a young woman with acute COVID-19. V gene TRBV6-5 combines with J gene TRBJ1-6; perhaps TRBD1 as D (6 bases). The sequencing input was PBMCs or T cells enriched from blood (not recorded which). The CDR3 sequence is CASNRQDSYNSPLHF. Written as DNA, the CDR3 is TGTGCCAGCAATCGACAGGACTCCTATAATTCACCCCTCCACTTT.